These 10 T cell receptor beta chains came from one sample sequenced in a study of CD8+ T cells in alopecia areata. RNA was isolated and reverse transcribed to cDNA, the sequencing template. TCRdb's table, derived via immunoSEQ multiplex PCR, lists solely in-frame clones and lacks some. The sample lists 190,000 or so clones, under 60% occurring once. The treatment is: oral pan-JAK inhibitor, 5-10 mg twice daily. This material consisted of CD8+ T cells sorted from blood, taken at week 24, from a patient treated with tofacitinib. The receptors stem from a human donor with alopecia areata.

This clone was seen a handful of times. V and J are TRBV6-5 and TRBJ1-1; D is unclear. V shed 2 bases and J shed 0 bases, with 4 bases lying between them. The CDR3 is made up of 13 amino acids. Germline-derived CDR1 and CDR2 are MNHEY and SVGAGI. CDR3 DNA sequence: TGTGCCAGCAGTTACGCAGTGAACACTGAAGCTTTCTTT. It translates to CASSYAVNTEAFF.

The rearrangement uses TRBV27 and TRBJ1-2; 8 bases map to TRBD1. The J segment lost 6 bases and the V segment lost 2 bases, leaving 5 bases of the junction unmatched. The CDR3 loop spans 14 amino acids. The germline V gene encodes CDR1 MNHEY and CDR2 SMNVEV (reference sequence). Written as DNA, the CDR3 is TGTGCCAGCAGTTTAAGTCCAGGGGGCAATGGCTACACCTTC. It specifies CASSLSPGGNGYTF.

This CDR3 is CAAWDYPYNEQFF. For the CDR3, the DNA is TGTGCCGCCTGGGACTACCCCTACAATGAGCAGTTCTTC. The gene calls are TRBV10-3 and TRBJ2-1; 7 bases match TRBD2. Per the germline V gene, CDR1 is ENHRY and CDR2 is SYGVKD. The CDR3 extends over 13 amino acids. V lost 11 bases, J lost 2 bases, and 6 bases stayed unmatched.

V and J are TRBV2 and TRBJ2-2, with D perhaps TRBD1 or TRBD2 (5 bases each). CDR1 is SNHLY and CDR2 is FYNNEI in the germline V gene. The CDR3 contains 16 residues. Trimming left V 6 bases short and J 1 base short, with 15 bases between. CDR3 region: CASRDTGAGNTGELFF. The DNA for the CDR3 is TGTGCCAGCAGGGACACAGGCGCGGGGAACACCGGGGAGCTGTTTTTT.

The sample holds a few counts of this clone. J is TRBJ2-3 and V is TRBV29-1, with TRBD1 as a possible D gene (5 bases). Germline V gives CDR1 SQVTM, CDR2 ANQGSEA. CDR3 length: 14 amino acids. Trimming took off 4 bases at V and 2 bases at J, with 13 bases between the two ends. The chain's CDR3 is CSVGPGQNTDTQYF. CDR3 DNA sequence: TGCAGCGTTGGGCCAGGGCAAAACACAGATACGCAGTATTTT.

The rearrangement uses TRBV27 and TRBJ2-7, with 9 bases aligning to TRBD1. This CDR3 contains 15 residues. V shed 5 bases and J 3 bases; nucleotides not matched to a gene: 8. From germline, CDR1 is MNHEY and CDR2 SMNVEV (reference sequence). CDR3 amino acids: CASSAPGTGIYEQYF. CDR3 sequence (DNA): TGTGCCAGCAGTGCCCCCGGGACAGGGATCTACGAGCAGTACTTC.

A note on this clone: This sample also contains other DNA sequences that code for the same CDR3. The chain recombines TRBV27 with TRBJ2-5, with D unclear. Deletions cut 4 bases from V and 5 bases from J, with 5 bases between. Germline CDR1 MNHEY, CDR2 SMNVEV (reference sequence). CDR3 size: 11 residues. CDR3 DNA sequence: TGTGCCAGCAGTTCCGGGGAGACCCAGTACTTC. Translation: CASSSGETQYF.

The chain carries TRBV2 and TRBJ2-1, with TRBD2 matching 12 bases. The CDR3 totals 14 residues. The germline gives CDR1 SNHLY, CDR2 FYNNEI. Unmatched junction bases numbered 2, after V lost 6 bases and J lost 5 bases. The chain's CDR3 is CASRRLAGDNEQFF. CDR3 DNA: TGTGCCAGCAGGCGACTAGCGGGGGACAATGAGCAGTTCTTC.

This chain joins TRBV30 and TRBJ1-1; 9 bases are a match to TRBD1. Germline V gene data show CDR1 as GTSNPN and CDR2 as SVGIG (reference sequence). J was trimmed by 5 bases and V by 2 bases; bases with no gene match: 9. This CDR3 has 15 residues. The CDR3 sequence: CAWSRGTGRSTEAFF. In DNA form, the CDR3 reads TGTGCCTGGAGTAGGGGGACAGGGAGATCGACTGAAGCTTTCTTT.

The V call is TRBV7-9, the J call TRBJ1-5, with D possibly matching TRBD1 (6 bases). The CDR3 consists of 15 residues. Looked up from germline, CDR1 is SEHNR and CDR2 is FQNEAQ (reference sequence). Trimming removed 5 bases from V and 2 bases from J, with 13 bases in between. The CDR3 is CASSGIGGGNQPQHF. DNA of the CDR3: TGTGCCAGCAGCGGCATAGGGGGTGGCAATCAGCCCCAGCATTTT.